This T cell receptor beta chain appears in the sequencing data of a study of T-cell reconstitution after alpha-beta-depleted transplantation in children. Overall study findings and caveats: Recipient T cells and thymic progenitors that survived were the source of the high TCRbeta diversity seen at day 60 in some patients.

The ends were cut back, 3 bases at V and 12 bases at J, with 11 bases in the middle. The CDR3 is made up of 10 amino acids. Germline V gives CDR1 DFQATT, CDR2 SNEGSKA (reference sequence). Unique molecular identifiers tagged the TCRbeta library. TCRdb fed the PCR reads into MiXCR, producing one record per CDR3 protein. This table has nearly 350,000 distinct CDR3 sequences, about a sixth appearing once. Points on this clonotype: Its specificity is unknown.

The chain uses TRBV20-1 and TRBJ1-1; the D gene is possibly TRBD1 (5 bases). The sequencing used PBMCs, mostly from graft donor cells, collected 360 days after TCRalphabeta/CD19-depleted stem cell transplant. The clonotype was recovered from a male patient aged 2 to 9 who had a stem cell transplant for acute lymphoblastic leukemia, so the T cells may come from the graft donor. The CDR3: CSASGGGSFF. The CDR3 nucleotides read TGCAGTGCTAGCGGGGGTGGCTCTTTCTTT.